These 28 T cell receptor beta chains share one sample of origin, sequenced in a study of blood T cell repertoires in COVID-19. Sequencing used immunoSEQ multiplex PCR; TCRdb keeps in-frame clones, though not all of them. The repertoire holds fewer than 80,000 clones, with around 85% as singletons. The specimen was peripheral blood. The receptors here all came from a young man with acute or convalescent COVID-19.

This chain links TRBV18 with TRBJ2-5; 12 bases are shared with TRBD2. V dropped 1 base and J dropped 4; count of bases not matched to a gene: 4. The length of the CDR3 is 16 residues. Germline-derived CDR1 and CDR2 are KGHSH and LQKENI. CDR3: CASSPRVLAGGETQYF. The CDR3 DNA sequence: TGTGCCAGCTCACCACGTGTACTAGCGGGAGGAGAGACCCAGTACTTC.

The gene calls are TRBV7-9 and TRBJ2-2, with TRBD2 matching 13 bases. The length of the CDR3 is 15 residues. Germline trimming cut 5 bases from V and 9 bases from J; bases unmatched to any gene: 6. CDR1 is SEHNR, CDR2 FQNEAQ, per germline (reference sequence). This chain's CDR3 is CASSVPTSGRRELFF. The CDR3 DNA follows: TGTGCCAGCAGCGTACCGACTAGCGGGAGGCGGGAGCTGTTTTTT.

V gene TRBV10-2 combines with J gene TRBJ2-1; 7 bases agree with TRBD2. The V gene end was trimmed by 10 bases and the J gene end by 7 bases; junction bases not matched to a gene: 7. Germline CDR1 and CDR2: WSHSY and SAAADI. This CDR3 has 12 residues. DNA of the CDR3: TGCGCCACCCCCGAGGGAGGGAATGAGCAGTTCTTC. It specifies CATPEGGNEQFF.

The rearrangement links TRBV6-2 or TRBV6-3 to TRBJ2-1, with unresolved D. CDR1 and CDR2 (germline): MNHEY, SVGEGT. V lost 5 bases and J 5 bases, leaving 7 bases between the germline ends. The CDR3 runs 12 residues. The CDR3 region is CASSEVHNEQFF. The CDR3 coding sequence is TGTGCCAGCAGTGAGGTACACAATGAGCAGTTCTTC.

This chain links TRBV15 with TRBJ2-7, with 13 bases lining up with TRBD2. CDR1 LNHNV and CDR2 YYDKDF come from the germline V gene (reference sequence). The junction had 9 bases not matched to a gene; V was cut back by 5 bases and J by 2 bases. The CDR3 is made up of 17 amino acids. The CDR3 DNA reads TGTGCCACCAGCCAAGGACTAGCGGGAGCAGGCGCCTACGAGCAGTACTTC. This codes for CATSQGLAGAGAYEQYF. Full variable domain (outside the CDR3, taken from reference TRBV15 and TRBJ2-7): DAMVIQNPRYQVTQFGKPVTLSCSQTLNHNVMYWYQQKSSQAPKLLFHYYDKDFNNEADTPDNFQSRRPNTSFCFLDIRSPGLGDTAMYLCATSQGLAGAGAYEQYFGPGTRLTVT.

A word on this clone: Germline is not matched at one junction end, which may reflect a read error. This rearrangement joins TRBV27 to TRBJ2-7, with TRBD2 as a possible D gene (6 bases). CDR3 length equals 14 residues. Germline V gives CDR1 MNHEY, CDR2 SMNVEV (reference sequence). In nucleotides, the CDR3 is TGTGCCAGCAGTCAGCGCCCGACTAGATCCCCCGTACGATTC. Encoded protein: CASSQRPTRSPVRF.

V is TRBV30 and J is TRBJ1-1, with D hard to call. V lost 0 bases, J lost 1 base, and 12 bases lay in between. The CDR3 is made up of 15 amino acids. Germline V gives CDR1 GTSNPN, CDR2 SVGIG (reference sequence). CDR3 in amino acids: CAWSVRGRPNTEAFF. The CDR3 bases are TGTGCCTGGAGTGTACGAGGGAGGCCGAACACTGAAGCTTTCTTT.

This clone was counted once. The chain couples TRBV7-9 to TRBJ2-3; the match to TRBD2 covers 8 bases. The V gene's germline CDR1 is SEHNR and CDR2 FQNEAQ (reference sequence). CDR3 length equals 16 residues. V dropped 5 bases and J dropped 2; count of bases not matched to a gene: 9. DNA of the CDR3: TGTGCCAGCAGCAAACGAGCGGGAGAGTCCACAGATACGCAGTATTTT. Translated, it gives CASSKRAGESTDTQYF.

The chain is built from TRBV7-8 and TRBJ2-7, with a possible D match to TRBD1 (5 bases). The CDR3 length is 14 residues. Trimming pared 0 bases from V and 0 bases from J, leaving 6 bases between. Germline-derived CDR1 and CDR2 are SGHVS and FQNEAQ. This CDR3 reads CASSLADSSYEQYF. CDR3 DNA: TGTGCCAGCAGCTTAGCCGACAGCTCCTACGAGCAGTACTTC.

The chain has TRBV7-3 and TRBJ2-3; unclear D gene. The CDR3 runs to 15 residues. V shed 4 bases and J shed 2 bases, with 13 bases lying between them. Germline CDR1 SGHTA, CDR2 FQGTGA. The CDR3 is CASSSNGLTTDTQYF. In nucleotides, the CDR3 is TGTGCCAGCAGCTCGAATGGCCTTACCACAGATACGCAGTATTTT.

This sequence joins TRBV5-1 and TRBJ2-2, with no clear D. Germline V gene lookup returns CDR1 SGHRS and CDR2 YFSETQ. The CDR3 is made up of 13 amino acids. V lost 5 bases and J lost 4, with 9 bases in between. CDR3 region: CASRKWSTGELFF. CDR3 bases: TGCGCCAGCAGGAAATGGAGCACCGGGGAGCTGTTTTTT.

Only a few counts were recorded for this clone. V gene TRBV27 combines with J gene TRBJ1-6; D is unclear. This CDR3 contains 14 residues. Trimming took off 3 bases at V and 0 bases at J, with 3 bases between the two ends. Looked up from germline, CDR1 is MNHEY and CDR2 is SMNVEV (reference sequence). In DNA form, the CDR3 reads TGTGCCAGCAGTTTCGTCTCCTATAATTCACCCCTCCACTTT. It is translated as CASSFVSYNSPLHF.

The J gene is TRBJ2-1, the V gene TRBV9, with 14 bases fitting TRBD2. CDR1 and CDR2 from the germline V gene are SGDLS and YYNGEE. This CDR3 has 20 amino acids. The V segment lost 4 bases and the J segment 0 bases; nucleotides outside the gene matches: 12. The CDR3 reads CASSPIPGLAGESSYNEQFF. CDR3 bases: TGTGCCAGCAGCCCTATCCCGGGACTAGCGGGAGAGAGCTCCTACAATGAGCAGTTCTTC.

The chain recombines TRBV6-2 or TRBV6-3 with TRBJ2-1; D is unclear. Trimming took 0 bases from V and 6 from J, leaving 9 bases between them. Per germline, CDR1 MNHEY and CDR2 SVGEGT. The CDR3 totals 14 residues. The CDR3 bases are TGTGCCAGCAGTTACTCGTCACCGGGCAATGAGCAGTTCTTC. This sequence encodes CASSYSSPGNEQFF.

A single count supports this clone. The chain employs TRBV6-6 and TRBJ1-1, with a tentative D call TRBD1 (6 bases). Per germline, CDR1 MNHNY and CDR2 SVGAGI (reference sequence). This CDR3 is built from 17 residues. Deletions cut 5 bases from V and 0 bases from J, with 19 bases between. DNA for the CDR3: TGTGCCAGCAGTCCCTTGTTGGGGGCCTTCATGAACACTGAAGCTTTCTTT. The encoded protein is CASSPLLGAFMNTEAFF.

The chain links TRBV4-2 to TRBJ2-1; unclear D gene. CDR1 is LGHNA, CDR2 YNFKEQ, per germline. The CDR3 spans 15 residues. The V end lost 1 base, the J end lost 7 bases, and 14 bases lay between the germline ends. The CDR3 spells CASSQVESRPNEQFF. As DNA, the CDR3 is TGTGCCAGCAGCCAAGTGGAGTCCCGACCAAATGAGCAGTTCTTC.

This chain connects TRBV7-9 to TRBJ2-1; 8 bases line up with TRBD2. V dropped 3 bases and J dropped 12; count of bases not matched to a gene: 10. This CDR3 contains 14 residues. CDR1 and CDR2 from the germline V gene are SEHNR and FQNEAQ (reference sequence). The CDR3 DNA follows: TGTGCCAGCAGCTTGGCAAGCGGGAGAGCTGGGCAGTTCTTC. Amino acid sequence: CASSLASGRAGQFF.

The V gene is TRBV5-1, the J gene TRBJ1-2, with TRBD1 matching 9 bases. With 3 bases clipped from V and 6 bases from J, the junction kept 6 bases outside the gene matches. CDR3 length: 14 amino acids. The germline V gene encodes CDR1 SGHRS and CDR2 YFSETQ. Here the CDR3 DNA reads TGCGCCAGCAGCTATTACAGGGGGCAGGATGGCTACACCTTC. Protein product: CASSYYRGQDGYTF.

V is TRBV11-3 and J is TRBJ2-2; 8 positions match TRBD1. This CDR3 is built from 15 residues. Germline lookup yields CDR1 SGHNT and CDR2 YENEEA. V trimming: 5 bases; J trimming: 6 bases; junction bases outside the gene matches: 8. CDR3 region: CASSPNDRGAGELFF. The CDR3 DNA follows: TGTGCCAGCAGCCCCAACGACAGGGGAGCCGGGGAGCTGTTTTTT.

J is TRBJ2-7 and V is TRBV6-5; 7 bases match TRBD2. V shed 6 bases and J 1 base; nucleotides not matched to a gene: 3. The CDR3 is 13 amino acids. Germline loops: CDR1 MNHEY, CDR2 SVGAGI. The CDR3 bases are TGTGCCAGCAGCCTGGGACTATCCTACGAGCAGTACTTC. Its protein product is CASSLGLSYEQYF.

The rearrangement joins TRBV10-3 to TRBJ2-1; a possible D gene is TRBD2 (5 bases). V lost 7 bases, J lost 3 bases, and 10 bases lay in between. The CDR3 loop spans 13 amino acids. Per germline, CDR1 ENHRY and CDR2 SYGVKD. CDR3 nucleotides: TGTGCCATCAAAGAGAGGGACTACAATGAGCAGTTCTTC. Its translation is CAIKERDYNEQFF.

The genes are TRBV7-3 and TRBJ2-5; 11 bases are shared with TRBD1. This CDR3 comprises 15 residues. J lost 7 bases, V lost 0 bases, and 4 bases had no gene match. Germline CDR1 reads SGHTA; CDR2 reads FQGTGA. The chain's CDR3 is CASSLTPGQGGTQYF. CDR3 DNA: TGTGCCAGCAGCTTAACCCCGGGACAGGGGGGGACCCAGTACTTC.

The CDR3 coding sequence is TGTGCCAGCAGTTTATGGTCGCTCCGGGACAGGGGGCCCAATGAGCAGTTCTTC. Amino acids: CASSLWSLRDRGPNEQFF. The chain is built from TRBV27 and TRBJ2-1, with 12 bases fitting TRBD1. The CDR3 totals 18 residues. Germline CDR1 is MNHEY and CDR2 is SMNVEV (reference sequence). Losses at the gene ends were 1 base for V and 6 bases for J; bases not matched to a gene: 10.

This chain connects TRBV27 to TRBJ2-7, with D possibly TRBD1 on 6 matching bases. Trimming removed 4 bases from V and 7 bases from J, with 20 bases in between. Germline CDR1 reads MNHEY; CDR2 reads SMNVEV (reference sequence). The CDR3 loop spans 15 amino acids. In DNA, the CDR3 is TGTGCCAGCAGTTCATTCGGGACAAGGACGGGGGAGCAGTACTTC. This translates into CASSSFGTRTGEQYF.

The chain employs TRBV29-1 and TRBJ1-2, with TRBD1 as a possible D gene (5 bases). Trimming pared 4 bases from V and 3 bases from J, leaving 12 bases between. The germline V gene has CDR1 SQVTM and CDR2 ANQGSEA. The CDR3 sequence is 13 residues long. Here the CDR3 DNA reads TGCAGCGTTGGCGTGACAGACTACTATGGCTACACCTTC. The encoded protein is CSVGVTDYYGYTF.

This clone was detected a few times. The gene calls are TRBV5-1 and TRBJ2-7; TRBD2 matches 9 bases. The CDR3 has 14 amino acids. The germline V gene has CDR1 SGHRS and CDR2 YFSETQ. Germline trimming cut 3 bases from V and 0 bases from J; bases unmatched to any gene: 1. The CDR3 protein is CASSSSGTSYEQYF. CDR3 coding DNA: TGCGCCAGCAGCTCTAGCGGGACCTCCTACGAGCAGTACTTC.

V and J are TRBV28 and TRBJ1-2, with 7 bases lining up with TRBD1. This CDR3 has 13 amino acids. Germline-derived CDR1 and CDR2 are MDHEN and SYDVKM. The ends lost 6 bases at V and 5 bases at J; junction bases unmatched: 6. CDR3 protein: CASSAETGYGYTF. The DNA for the CDR3 is TGTGCCAGCAGCGCAGAGACAGGGTATGGCTACACCTTC.

This chain uses TRBV7-6 with TRBJ1-1; D perhaps matches TRBD1 (5 bases). V lost 8 bases and J lost 6, with 10 bases in between. The germline V gene encodes CDR1 SGHVS and CDR2 FNYEAQ. The CDR3 has 11 amino acids. In DNA form, the CDR3 reads TGTGCCAGCGGCAGGGAGGCTGAAGCTTTCTTT. It encodes CASGREAEAFF.